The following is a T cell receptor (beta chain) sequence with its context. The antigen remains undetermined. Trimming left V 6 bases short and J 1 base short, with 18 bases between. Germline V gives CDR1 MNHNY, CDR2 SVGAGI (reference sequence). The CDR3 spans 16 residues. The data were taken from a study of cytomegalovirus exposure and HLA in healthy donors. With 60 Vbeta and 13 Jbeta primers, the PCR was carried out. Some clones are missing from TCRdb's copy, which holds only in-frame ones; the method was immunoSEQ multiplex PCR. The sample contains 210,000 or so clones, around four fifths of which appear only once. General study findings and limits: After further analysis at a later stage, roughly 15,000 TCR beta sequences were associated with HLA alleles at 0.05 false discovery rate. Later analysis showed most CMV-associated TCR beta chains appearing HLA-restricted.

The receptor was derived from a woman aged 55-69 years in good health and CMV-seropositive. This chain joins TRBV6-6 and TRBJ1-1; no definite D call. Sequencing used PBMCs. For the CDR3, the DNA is TGTGCCAGCAGACACCGGACCCGAGGGAGGAACACTGAAGCTTTCTTT. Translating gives CASRHRTRGRNTEAFF.